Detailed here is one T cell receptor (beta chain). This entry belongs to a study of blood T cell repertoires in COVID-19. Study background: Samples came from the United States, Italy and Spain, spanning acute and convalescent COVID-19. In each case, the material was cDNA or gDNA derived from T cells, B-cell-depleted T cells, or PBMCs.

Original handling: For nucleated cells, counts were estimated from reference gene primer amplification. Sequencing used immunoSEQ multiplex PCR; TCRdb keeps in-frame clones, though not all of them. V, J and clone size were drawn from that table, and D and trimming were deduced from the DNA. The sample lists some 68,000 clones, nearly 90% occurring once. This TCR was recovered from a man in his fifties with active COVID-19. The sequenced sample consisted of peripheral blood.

The CDR3 loop reads CASSRRNRNTEAFF. Written as DNA, the CDR3 is TGCGCCAGCAGCCGCAGAAACAGGAACACTGAAGCTTTCTTT. The chain joins TRBV4-3 to TRBJ1-1; D is ambiguous. From germline, CDR1 is LGHNA and CDR2 YSLEER. The CDR3 runs to 14 residues. V was trimmed by 4 bases and J by 1 base, leaving 10 bases between them.